The 6 T cell receptor beta chains given below trace back to one sample, sequenced in a study of cytomegalovirus exposure and HLA in healthy donors. The PCR used 60 Vbeta and 13 Jbeta primers. Measured with immunoSEQ multiplex PCR; TCRdb has only the in-frame clones, and not every one. The sample holds about 120,000 clones; roughly 80% are singletons and the top ten take roughly 3.1%. The sample was PBMCs. The receptors stem from a man under 40 in good health and CMV-seronegative.

V usage is TRBV25-1 and J usage is TRBJ1-2, with 7 bases aligning to TRBD1. CDR1 and CDR2 from the germline V gene are MGHDK and SYGVNS. The CDR3 covers 13 residues. The V segment lost 3 bases and the J segment 4 bases; nucleotides outside the gene matches: 2. Here the CDR3 reads CASSDRGSYGYTF. CDR3 DNA: TGTGCCAGCAGTGACAGGGGGTCCTATGGCTACACCTTC.

The count of this clone is one. The chain carries TRBV2 and TRBJ2-3; 8 bases fit TRBD2. Germline CDR1 reads SNHLY; CDR2 reads FYNNEI. The length of the CDR3 is 16 residues. J gave up 6 bases and V 7 bases, and 15 bases lay outside the gene matches. CDR3 coding DNA: TGTGCCAGCATAGACGGGAGGGGACTACAGAAGGATACGCAGTATTTT. Its protein product is CASIDGRGLQKDTQYF.

This chain joins TRBV9 and TRBJ1-6, with 8 bases aligning to TRBD1. CDR1 SGDLS and CDR2 YYNGEE come from the germline V gene. The CDR3 totals 15 residues. V shed 4 bases, J shed 9 bases, and the junction held 9 bases outside the gene matches. CDR3 sequence reads: CASSYTRDRTSPLHF. DNA for the CDR3: TGTGCCAGCAGCTACACCCGGGACAGGACTTCACCCCTCCACTTT.

The chain employs TRBV15 and TRBJ2-1, with D possibly TRBD2 on 5 matching bases. The V end lost 0 bases, the J end lost 4 bases, and 10 bases lay between the germline ends. CDR1 is LNHNV, CDR2 YYDKDF, per germline (reference sequence). This CDR3 is 15 amino acids long. The CDR3 spells CATSRDVGVYNEQFF. DNA for the CDR3: TGTGCCACCAGCAGAGATGTGGGAGTTTACAATGAGCAGTTCTTC.

This clone was observed a few times. The chain recombines TRBV6-1 with TRBJ1-4, with TRBD1 matching 10 bases. CDR1 is MNHNS and CDR2 is SASEGT in the germline V gene. CDR3 length: 14 amino acids. V gave up 8 bases and J gave up 8 bases; unmatched junction bases: 8. This CDR3 is CASGGTGAGEKLFF. CDR3 coding DNA: TGTGCCAGCGGAGGGACAGGGGCGGGAGAAAAACTGTTTTTT.

This sequence joins TRBV21-1 and TRBJ1-5; the table's TRBD1 call for D was not verified on the DNA. TRBV21-1 is flagged as a pseudogene. The CDR3 is 15 amino acids. The CDR3 DNA reads as TGTGCCAGCAGCAAAGGGGTGAGGGGGCGACAGCCCCAGCATTTT. Encoded protein: CASSKGVRGRQPQHF.